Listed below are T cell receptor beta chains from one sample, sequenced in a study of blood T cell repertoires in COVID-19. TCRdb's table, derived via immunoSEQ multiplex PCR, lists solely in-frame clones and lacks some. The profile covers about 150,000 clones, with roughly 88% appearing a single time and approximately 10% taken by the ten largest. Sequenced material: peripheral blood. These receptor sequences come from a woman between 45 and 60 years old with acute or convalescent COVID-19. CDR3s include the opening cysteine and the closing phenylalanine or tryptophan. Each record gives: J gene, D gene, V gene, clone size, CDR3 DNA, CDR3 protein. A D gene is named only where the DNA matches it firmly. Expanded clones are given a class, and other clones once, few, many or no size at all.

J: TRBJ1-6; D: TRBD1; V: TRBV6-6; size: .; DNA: TGTGCCAGCAGGGACCGGGACAGAAATAATTCACCCCTCCACTTT; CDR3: CASRDRDRNNSPLHF
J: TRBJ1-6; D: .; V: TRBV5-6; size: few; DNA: TGTGCCAGCAGCTTGGGGGCTTCACCCCTCCACTTT; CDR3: CASSLGASPLHF
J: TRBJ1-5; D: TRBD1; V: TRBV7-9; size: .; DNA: TGTGCCAGCAGCCGGACAGGGGGAGGTGAAGTCAATCAGCCCCAGCATTTT; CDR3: CASSRTGGGEVNQPQHF
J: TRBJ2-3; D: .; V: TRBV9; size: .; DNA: TGTGCCAGCAGCGCCCGGGACAACACAGATACGCAGTATTTT; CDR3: CASSARDNTDTQYF
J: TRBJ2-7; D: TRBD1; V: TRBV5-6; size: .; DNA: TGTGCCAGCAGCTTGGAAGGGGACAGAGCCTACGAGCAGTACTTC; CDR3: CASSLEGDRAYEQYF
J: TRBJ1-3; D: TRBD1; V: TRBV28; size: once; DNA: TGTGCCAGCAGTGTATTACAGGGGTCTAGTGGAAACACCATATATTTT; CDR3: CASSVLQGSSGNTIYF
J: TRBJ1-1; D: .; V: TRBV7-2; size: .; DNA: TGTGCCAGCAGCTTAGCGGGGGGTTTGCGCACTGAAGCTTTCTTT; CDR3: CASSLAGGLRTEAFF
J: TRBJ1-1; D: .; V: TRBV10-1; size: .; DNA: TGCGCCAGCAGAAGGGGGGGTCGAGTGCAGGGCGACAGGAACACTGAAGCTTTCTTT; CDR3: CASRRGGRVQGDRNTEAFF
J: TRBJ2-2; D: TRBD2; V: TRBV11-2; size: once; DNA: TGTGCCAGCAGCTTAGATCGGTTGGCCGGACTAGCGGGAAACACCGGGGAGCTGTTTTTT; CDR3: CASSLDRLAGLAGNTGELFF
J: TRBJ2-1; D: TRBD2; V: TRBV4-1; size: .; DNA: TGCGCCAGCAGCTCCCCGCTAGCGGGGTTAAATGAGCAGTTCTTC; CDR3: CASSSPLAGLNEQFF
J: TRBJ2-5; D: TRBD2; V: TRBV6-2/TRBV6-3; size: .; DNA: TGTGCCAGCAGTGCTAGCGGGGGGGCGGAGACCCAGTACTTC; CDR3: CASSASGGAETQYF
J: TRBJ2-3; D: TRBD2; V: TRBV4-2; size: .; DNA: TGTGCCAGCAGCCAGTTTACTAGCGGGTGGGCAGATACGCAGTATTTT; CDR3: CASSQFTSGWADTQYF
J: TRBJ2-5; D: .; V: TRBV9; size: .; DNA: TGTGCCAGCAGCGTAGCGGCTAAGGTAGTCCGGGGCCAAGAGACCCAGTACTTC; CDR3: CASSVAAKVVRGQETQYF
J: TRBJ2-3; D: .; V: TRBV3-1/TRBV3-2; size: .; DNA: TGTGCCAGCAGCCAATCTATGTCCGCAGATACGCAGTATTTT; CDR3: CASSQSMSADTQYF
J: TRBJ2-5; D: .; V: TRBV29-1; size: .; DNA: TGCAGCGTTCGGCCACAGCAAGAGACCCAGTACTTC; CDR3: CSVRPQQETQYF
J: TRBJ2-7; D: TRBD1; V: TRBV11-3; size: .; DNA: TGTGCCAGCAGCTTAGACGGGACAGGGGCCTACGAGCAGTACTTC; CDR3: CASSLDGTGAYEQYF
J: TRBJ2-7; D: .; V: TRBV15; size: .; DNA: TGTGCCACCAGCAGAGATCGGAACAGGGCCTACGAGCAGTACTTC; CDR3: CATSRDRNRAYEQYF
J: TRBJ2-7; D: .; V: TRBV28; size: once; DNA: TGTGCCAGCAGTTTAACCGGGGGTAACTACGAGCAGTACTTC; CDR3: CASSLTGGNYEQYF
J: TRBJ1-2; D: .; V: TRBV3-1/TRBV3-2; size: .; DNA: TGTGCCAGCAGCCCCACACACCTACTTCCGGGGGGCTACACCTTC; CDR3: CASSPTHLLPGGYTF
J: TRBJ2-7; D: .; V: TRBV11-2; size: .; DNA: TGTGCCAGCAGCTGGGGCCAGGGATTGTACGAGCAGTACTTC; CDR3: CASSWGQGLYEQYF
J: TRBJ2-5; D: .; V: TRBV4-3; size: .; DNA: TGCGCCAGCAGCCAGATCGGACAGCAAGAGACCCAGTACTTC; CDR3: CASSQIGQQETQYF
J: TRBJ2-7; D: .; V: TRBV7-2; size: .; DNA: TGTGCCAGCAGCCTAATACTACGAGAACAGTACTTC; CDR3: CASSLILREQYF
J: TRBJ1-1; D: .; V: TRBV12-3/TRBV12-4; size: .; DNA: TGTGCCAGCAGGGGGCAGTACACTGAAGCTTTCTTT; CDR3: CASRGQYTEAFF
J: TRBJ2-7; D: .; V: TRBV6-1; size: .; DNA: TGTGCCAGCAGTGGTAACCTCGGACTGCCCTCCTACGAGCAGTACTTC; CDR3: CASSGNLGLPSYEQYF
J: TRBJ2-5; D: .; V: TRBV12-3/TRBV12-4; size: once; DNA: TGTGCCAGCAGTTTTAGTTGGGAGACCCAGTACTTC; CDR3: CASSFSWETQYF
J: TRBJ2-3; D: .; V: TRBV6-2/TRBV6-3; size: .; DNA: TGTGCCAGCAGTTACATCGCTAGCGTCACAGATACGCAGTATTTT; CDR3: CASSYIASVTDTQYF
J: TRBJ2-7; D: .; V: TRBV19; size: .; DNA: TGTGCCAGTAGTACAGGTTCCCCCTACGAGCAGTACTTC; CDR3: CASSTGSPYEQYF
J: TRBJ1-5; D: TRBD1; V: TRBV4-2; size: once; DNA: TGTGCCAGCAGCCAGGCCCACGGACAGGTACATCAGCCCCAGCATTTT; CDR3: CASSQAHGQVHQPQHF
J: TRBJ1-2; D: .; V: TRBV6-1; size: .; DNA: TGTGCCAGCAGTGACCCGAGGTCGGATGGCTACACCTTC; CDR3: CASSDPRSDGYTF
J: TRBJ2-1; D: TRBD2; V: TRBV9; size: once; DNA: TGTGCCAGCAACCAAGCGGGAGGGCTAGTCAATGAGCAGTTCTTC; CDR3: CASNQAGGLVNEQFF
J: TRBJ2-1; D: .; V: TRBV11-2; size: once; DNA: TGTGCCAGCAGCTTTTTGGCTAGCTCAAACAATGAGCAGTTCTTC; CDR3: CASSFLASSNNEQFF
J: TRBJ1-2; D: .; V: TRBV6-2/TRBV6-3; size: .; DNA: TGTGCCAGCAGTAGGAACCTAGGTGGCTACACCTTC; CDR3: CASSRNLGGYTF